These 12 T cell receptor beta chains originate from one sample sequenced in a study of T cell responses to AZD1222 COVID-19 vaccine. The data were produced by immunoSEQ multiplex PCR, yet TCRdb's version contains in-frame clones alone and is incomplete. Among some 94,000 clones listed, approximately 89% were seen once. The material sequenced was peripheral blood, taken 28 days after the second AZD1222 dose. Receptor source: an adult who received the AZD1222 COVID-19 vaccine.

This clone was observed once. The chain is built from TRBV28 and TRBJ1-3, with no clear D. V lost 6 bases to trimming and J lost 0 bases, with 9 bases between them. Germline loops: CDR1 MDHEN, CDR2 SYDVKM. The CDR3 covers 14 residues. This CDR3 reads CASREHGSGNTIYF. For the CDR3, the DNA is TGTGCCAGCAGGGAGCACGGCTCTGGAAACACCATATATTTT. Together with reference TRBV28 and TRBJ1-3, the CDR3 gives the full variable domain: DVKVTQSSRYLVKRTGEKVFLECVQDMDHENMFWYRQDPGLGLRLIYFSYDVKMKEKGDIPEGYSVSREKKERFSLILESASTNQTSMYLCASREHGSGNTIYFGEGSWLTVV.

The chain combines TRBV5-4 with TRBJ1-1; D uncertain. The CDR3 has 12 amino acids. From germline, CDR1 is SGHNT and CDR2 YYREEE (reference sequence). Trimming stripped 8 bases from V and 1 base from J, with 9 bases between. The CDR3 DNA reads as TGTGCCAGTAGAGACCCGAACACTGAAGCTTTCTTT. Amino acids: CASRDPNTEAFF.

The chain combines TRBV15 with TRBJ2-7, with D perhaps being TRBD1 or TRBD2 (6 bases each). Germline CDR1 and CDR2: LNHNV and YYDKDF (reference sequence). This CDR3 contains 14 residues. V lost 3 bases and J 6 bases, leaving 15 bases between the germline ends. The CDR3 here is CATSRLPGAGEQYV. CDR3 bases: TGTGCCACCAGCAGGCTCCCGGGGGCGGGCGAGCAGTACGTC.

The chain uses TRBV6-6 and TRBJ2-7; D may be TRBD1 (6 bases). The CDR3 covers 13 residues. Germline CDR1 and CDR2: MNHNY and SVGAGI (reference sequence). The V end lost 10 bases, the J end lost 3 bases, and 16 bases lay between the germline ends. The CDR3 is CATKHTDSYEQYV. CDR3 DNA sequence: TGTGCCACGAAACACACGGACAGCTACGAGCAGTACGTC.

The chain is built from TRBV29-1 and TRBJ2-3; TRBD2 matches 9 bases. Losses at the gene ends were 6 bases for V and 3 bases for J; bases not matched to a gene: 4. Per germline, CDR1 SQVTM and CDR2 ANQGSEA. The CDR3 has 13 amino acids. CDR3: CSVDSGGTDTQYF. CDR3 DNA: TGCAGCGTCGATAGCGGGGGAACAGATACGCAGTATTTT.

The chain is built from TRBV3-1 (or the pseudogene TRBV3-2) and TRBJ2-3; 10 bases match TRBD1. Germline V gives CDR1 LGHDT, CDR2 YNNKEL (reference sequence). V gave up 4 bases and J gave up 1 base; unmatched junction bases: 8. This CDR3 has 17 amino acids. CDR3 DNA sequence: TGTGCCAGCAGCCCCGGGACAGGGGTGTTTGGCACAGATACGCAGTATTTT. Translated, it gives CASSPGTGVFGTDTQYF.

This chain joins TRBV5-1 and TRBJ2-5; D remains ambiguous. Germline V gene lookup returns CDR1 SGHRS and CDR2 YFSETQ. The CDR3 is made up of 13 amino acids. V dropped 2 bases and J dropped 4 bases, with 9 bases sitting between them. The CDR3 DNA follows: TGCGCCAGCAGCTTAGGGTCCGGAGAGACCCAGTACTTC. It codes for CASSLGSGETQYF.

V and J are TRBV6-5 and TRBJ1-5, with 7 bases aligning to TRBD1. Germline trimming cut 3 bases from V and 3 bases from J; bases unmatched to any gene: 5. CDR3 size: 15 residues. Germline V lookup: CDR1 MNHEY, CDR2 SVGAGI. CDR3 nucleotide sequence: TGTGCCAGCAGTTATAAGACAGGGCTCAATCAGCCCCAGCATTTT. Amino acid sequence: CASSYKTGLNQPQHF.

The rearrangement uses TRBV13 and TRBJ2-7; 7 nucleotides agree with TRBD1. Germline CDR1 and CDR2: PRHDT and FYEKMQ (reference sequence). This CDR3 comprises 13 residues. Trimming cost V 1 base and J 6 bases; bases outside gene matches: 3. The CDR3: CASSLVSGGEQYV. CDR3 sequence (DNA): TGTGCCAGCAGCTTAGTTTCAGGGGGCGAGCAGTACGTC.

The chain joins TRBV6-5 to TRBJ2-7, with D possibly being TRBD2 (5 bases). This CDR3 has 13 amino acids. V shed 8 bases and J shed 5 bases, with 16 bases lying between them. From germline, CDR1 is MNHEY and CDR2 SVGAGI. The CDR3 DNA sequence: TGTGCCAGCGGCCCCGCTAGCCCCAACGAGCAGTACTTC. Translating it yields CASGPASPNEQYF.

The chain links TRBV4-1 to TRBJ1-5, with a possible D match to TRBD1 (5 bases). CDR3 length equals 14 residues. Germline loops: CDR1 MGHRA, CDR2 YSYEKL. V lost 4 bases to trimming and J lost 3 bases, with 10 bases between them. CDR3 in DNA: TGCGCCAGCAGCCTTCGGGACCCCAATCAGCCCCAGCATTTT. It yields the protein CASSLRDPNQPQHF.

In DNA form, the CDR3 reads TGTGCCAGCAGCTTGAGACGGAACTACGAGCAGTACTTC. Its protein is CASSLRRNYEQYF. The genes are TRBV7-2 and TRBJ2-7; no reliable D call. The CDR3 is 13 residues long. Germline CDR1 and CDR2: SGHTA and FQGNSA. Trimming shortened V by 3 bases and J by 3 bases, and 9 bases separated the two germline ends. Full variable domain (rest looked up from reference TRBV7-2 and TRBJ2-7): GAGVSQSPSNKVTEKGKDVELRCDPISGHTALYWYRQSLGQGLEFLIYFQGNSAPDKSGLPSDRFSAERTGGSVSTLTIQRTQQEDSAVYLCASSLRRNYEQYFGPGTRLTVT.